This section outlines one T cell receptor (beta chain) sequence together with its context. TCRdb analysed the multiplex PCR reads with MiXCR anew, one entry per CDR3 protein. This table holds about 15,000 distinct CDR3 sequences, 45% found once. Trimming pared 7 bases from V and 1 base from J, leaving 13 bases between. There are 15 residues in the CDR3. Germline-derived CDR1 and CDR2 are KGHDR and SFDVKD. The sample comes from a study of breast tumors, draining lymph nodes, adjacent tissues. The receptor was isolated from a female donor with breast cancer. Some clones in this sample may be carry-over from other donors' samples. Input material: tumor-adjacent breast tissue. J is TRBJ2-1 and V is TRBV24-1; tentative D call: TRBD1 (6 bases). As DNA, the CDR3 is TGTGCCACCAGCCCCGACACAGGGTCCTACAATGAGCAGTTCTTC. Its translation: CATSPDTGSYNEQFF.